This T cell receptor (beta chain) was recovered during a study of memory B cells and T cells in multiple sclerosis. Whole-study results and caveats: Compartments had unequal clone-set sizes, affecting shared clonotype counts.

The data were produced by immunoSEQ multiplex PCR, yet TCRdb's version contains in-frame clones alone and is incomplete. The sample carries around 30,000 clones, roughly 83% recorded once. Notes on this clone: Its antigen is undetermined.

Stimulus-free culture yielded autoproliferating CFSE-dim and non-proliferating CFSE-high T cells, each sequenced separately. Fewer than 55 million CFSE-labeled PBMCs were cultured six to eight days unstimulated, then replicate wells were pooled. CFSE at roughly 0.5 uM labeled the PBMCs, which were then cultured unstimulated. In germline, CDR1 is KGHSH, CDR2 LQKENI. Trimming stripped 3 bases from V and 2 bases from J, with 6 bases between. CDR3 length: 13 amino acids. What was sequenced was PBMCs from blood kept in culture. The chain links TRBV18 to TRBJ2-3; no definite D call. The clonotype originates from a human donor with multiple sclerosis. CDR3 in DNA: TGTGCCAGCTCACCCTCAAACACAGATACGCAGTATTTT. Translating gives CASSPSNTDTQYF.